This TCR beta chain comes out of a study of cytomegalovirus exposure and HLA in healthy donors. Study results and caveats: Diagnosis of cytomegalovirus status made by the classifier reportedly showed high specificity and sensitivity. Common viral pathogens were later found to be apparently linked to several of the most significant clusters. After further analysis at a later stage, roughly 16,000 TCR beta sequences were associated with HLA alleles at 0.05 false discovery rate.

Germline trimming cut 2 bases from V and 10 bases from J; bases unmatched to any gene: 13. The CDR3 is 16 amino acids. Regarding this clone: The antigen remains unidentified.

The PCR used 60 Vbeta and 13 Jbeta primers. Here immunoSEQ multiplex PCR was the method, and the copy in TCRdb shows in-frame clones only, minus some. The table lists 100,000 to 120,000 clones, around 75% of them singletons. Sequencing was performed on PBMCs. The clonotype was recovered from a man aged 25-40 years in good health and CMV-seropositive. The chain joins TRBV6-7 to TRBJ2-1; 8 bases are a match to TRBD2. TRBV6-7 is noted as an ORF with a role that remains uncertain. The CDR3: CASSYPFGLAWWEQFF. CDR3 sequence (DNA): TGTGCCAGCAGTTACCCCTTCGGACTAGCCTGGTGGGAGCAGTTCTTC.